Below are 8 T cell receptor beta chains sequenced from a single sample in a study of blood T cell repertoires in COVID-19. Measured with immunoSEQ multiplex PCR; TCRdb has only the in-frame clones, and not every one. The table records under 200,000 clones, roughly 90% of them present only once. The sequenced sample consisted of PBMCs or T cells enriched from blood (not recorded which). The receptors were sampled from a woman in her fifties or sixties who had recovered from COVID-19.

V is TRBV11-3 and J is TRBJ1-2; TRBD1 is a possible D gene (5 bases). The V and J ends lost 1 base and 5 bases respectively, with 11 bases between them. Germline V CDR1 and CDR2: SGHNT, YENEEA. This CDR3 is 14 amino acids long. CDR3 DNA: TGTGCCAGCAGCTTAGGGGGCGCGGATTATGGCTACACCTTC. Translated, it gives CASSLGGADYGYTF.

This clone has just a few counts. V is TRBV2 and J is TRBJ2-2, with D unresolved. The CDR3 sequence is 11 residues long. The V end was cut by 6 bases, the J end by 5 bases, with 4 bases between. Looked up from germline, CDR1 is SNHLY and CDR2 is FYNNEI. CDR3 sequence reads: CASRLTGELFF. The CDR3 coding sequence is TGTGCCAGCAGGTTAACCGGGGAGCTGTTTTTT.

The chain recombines TRBV6-5 with TRBJ1-2; D may be TRBD1 (5 bases). The CDR3 has 14 residues. CDR1 is MNHEY and CDR2 is SVGAGI in the germline V gene. Trimming left V 6 bases short and J 3 bases short, with 14 bases between. As DNA, the CDR3 is TGTGCCAGCAGCCGGGACGGAGGGCACTATGGCTACACCTTC. Translated, it gives CASSRDGGHYGYTF.

In DNA, the CDR3 is TGTGCCAGTAGACTGACAGGGGGGACCTATGGCTACACCTTC. Encoded protein: CASRLTGGTYGYTF. The chain combines TRBV19 with TRBJ1-2, with TRBD1 identical over 9 bases. The CDR3 has 14 residues. The V segment lost 6 bases and the J segment 4 bases; nucleotides outside the gene matches: 6. From germline, CDR1 is LNHDA and CDR2 SQIVND (reference sequence). The entire variable domain, with the rest obtained from reference TRBV19 and TRBJ1-2, is as follows: DGGITQSPKYLFRKEGQNVTLSCEQNLNHDAMYWYRQDPGQGLRLIYYSQIVNDFQKGDIAEGYSVSREKKESFPLTVTSAQKNPTAFYLCASRLTGGTYGYTFGSGTRLTVV.

The chain couples TRBV19 to TRBJ1-4, with 8 bases fitting TRBD1. This CDR3 is 15 amino acids long. J gave up 5 bases and V 6 bases, and 8 bases lay outside the gene matches. Germline CDR1 reads LNHDA; CDR2 reads SQIVND (reference sequence). CDR3 sequence reads: CASSTSRGRNEKLFF. In DNA form, the CDR3 reads TGTGCCAGTAGCACCTCCAGGGGGCGGAATGAAAAACTGTTTTTT.

This clone has a single count. This rearrangement joins TRBV2 to TRBJ2-1, with 10 bases that match TRBD2. From germline, CDR1 is SNHLY and CDR2 FYNNEI. The CDR3 length is 14 residues. V lost 8 bases and J lost 4; bases outside the gene matches: 5. CDR3 residues: CASVSSGGYNEQFF. The CDR3 coding sequence is TGTGCCAGCGTTTCTAGCGGGGGTTACAATGAGCAGTTCTTC. The variable domain in full, completed from reference TRBV2 and TRBJ2-1, reads EPEVTQTPSHQVTQMGQEVILRCVPISNHLYFYWYRQILGQKVEFLVSFYNNEISEKSEIFDDQFSVERPDGSNFTLKIRSTKLEDSAMYFCASVSSGGYNEQFFGPGTRLTVL.

The chain employs TRBV6-6 and TRBJ2-5, with 9 bases identical to TRBD2. Trimming at V came to 5 bases and at J to 2 bases, leaving 18 bases not matched to a gene. The CDR3 is 19 residues long. Germline V gene data show CDR1 as MNHNY and CDR2 as SVGAGI (reference sequence). In nucleotides, the CDR3 is TGTGCCAGCAGTCCAGCACTGGGCGGGGGGGCCGACGGGCAAGAGACCCAGTACTTC. Protein product: CASSPALGGGADGQETQYF.

The V gene is TRBV19, the J gene TRBJ2-1; 8 positions agree with TRBD2. CDR3 length: 15 amino acids. Trimming removed 3 bases from V and 5 bases from J; junction bases left unmatched: 6. Germline V gene data show CDR1 as LNHDA and CDR2 as SQIVND (reference sequence). The CDR3 here is CASSIGSGENNEQFF. CDR3 nucleotides: TGTGCCAGTAGTATCGGTAGCGGGGAGAACAATGAGCAGTTCTTC.